This TCR beta chain was sequenced during a study of T cell repertoires in cytomegalovirus infection. The germline V gene encodes CDR1 SGHAT and CDR2 FQNNGV. The CDR3 spans 15 residues. Trimming left V 6 bases short and J 0 bases short, with 12 bases between. TCRdb fed the reads into MiXCR, producing one record per CDR3 protein. The sample includes 270,000 or so distinct CDR3 sequences, approximately 17% of them seen just once. With regard to this clonotype: A much more abundant neighbour one base away suggests this may be a read error.

The source material was CD8+ T cells from PBMCs. This receptor was taken from a human donor in good health (CMV status not recorded). Some clones in this sample may be carry-over from other donors' samples. V usage is TRBV11-2 and J usage is TRBJ2-1; no clear D. The CDR3 region is CASRPAWASYNEQFF. The CDR3, as DNA: TGTGCCAGCAGGCCAGCGTGGGCCTCCTACAATGAGCAGTTCTTC.